The rows below give T cell receptor beta chains drawn from one sample of a study of post-analysis software for immune sequencing data. TCRdb passed the PCR reads through MiXCR, listing each CDR3 protein once. The data show hundreds of thousands of distinct CDR3 sequences, roughly two fifths seen once. The sample taken for sequencing was blood. Receptor source: a girl aged 5 to 17 with multiple sclerosis. Each CDR3 is given with its conserved first and last residue. The D gene is left open where the match is weak. Where a row states a size, it is once, few, many or the class of an expanded clone; other rows omit it.

abundance: .
j_gene: TRBJ2-7
v_gene: TRBV18
d_gene: TRBD1
CDR3nt: TGTGCCAGCTCATGGGGACAGGAGTACGAGCAGTACTTC
CDR3aa: CASSWGQEYEQYF

abundance: few
j_gene: TRBJ1-5
v_gene: TRBV18
d_gene: .
CDR3nt: TGTGCCAGCTCACCGGGGGACAGCAATCAGCCCCAGCATTTT
CDR3aa: CASSPGDSNQPQHF

abundance: few
j_gene: TRBJ1-2
v_gene: TRBV6-1
d_gene: .
CDR3nt: TGTGCCAGCAGTGGAGCAATTTCGACAGGACGCTACACCTTC
CDR3aa: CASSGAISTGRYTF

abundance: .
j_gene: TRBJ2-2
v_gene: TRBV12-3/TRBV12-4
d_gene: .
CDR3nt: TGTGCCAGCAGGATCCCGGGGAGCACCGGGGAGCTGTTTTTT
CDR3aa: CASRIPGSTGELFF

abundance: once
j_gene: TRBJ2-1
v_gene: TRBV5-1
d_gene: .
CDR3nt: TGTGCCAGCAGCTTGGTATGGTCCCTCAATGAGCAGTTCTTC
CDR3aa: CASSLVWSLNEQFF

abundance: .
j_gene: TRBJ2-1
v_gene: TRBV29-1
d_gene: .
CDR3nt: TGCAGCGTCCAAGGCAGGGACAAATACAATGAGCAGTTCTTC
CDR3aa: CSVQGRDKYNEQFF

abundance: .
j_gene: TRBJ1-2
v_gene: TRBV11-1
d_gene: .
CDR3nt: TGTGCCAGCAGCTTAGGCTCTCAGGGGTATGGCTACACCTTC
CDR3aa: CASSLGSQGYGYTF

abundance: .
j_gene: TRBJ2-5
v_gene: TRBV5-1
d_gene: .
CDR3nt: TGCGCCAGCAGCTTGGCTCCTCTACGCGAGACCCAGTACTTC
CDR3aa: CASSLAPLRETQYF

abundance: .
j_gene: TRBJ2-5
v_gene: TRBV20-1
d_gene: TRBD2
CDR3nt: TGCAGTGTCGGAGGGGAGGCGGGGGGCAACGAAGAGACCCAGTACTTC
CDR3aa: CSVGGEAGGNEETQYF

abundance: .
j_gene: TRBJ1-2
v_gene: TRBV10-3
d_gene: TRBD1
CDR3nt: TGTGCCATCAGCTGGACAGGGAACTATGGCTACACCTTC
CDR3aa: CAISWTGNYGYTF

abundance: once
j_gene: TRBJ2-1
v_gene: TRBV3-1
d_gene: TRBD1
CDR3nt: TGTGCCAGCAGCCAGGGACAGAATTACAGTGAGCAGTTCTTC
CDR3aa: CASSQGQNYSEQFF

abundance: .
j_gene: TRBJ2-3
v_gene: TRBV7-3
d_gene: TRBD2
CDR3nt: TGTGCCAGCAGCCCCTCCAGCGGGGGAGCCCTAAGAACGCAGTATTTT
CDR3aa: CASSPSSGGALRTQYF

abundance: .
j_gene: TRBJ1-4
v_gene: TRBV20-1
d_gene: .
CDR3nt: TGCAGTGCCCTGGCGCAGGGGTCGAGAGCTAATGAAAAACGGTTTTTT
CDR3aa: CSALAQGSRANEKRFF

abundance: once
j_gene: TRBJ2-3
v_gene: TRBV12-3/TRBV12-4
d_gene: .
CDR3nt: TGTGCCAGCAGATTTGGGCCAGATACGCAGTATTTT
CDR3aa: CASRFGPDTQYF

abundance: few
j_gene: TRBJ1-1
v_gene: TRBV7-9
d_gene: TRBD1
CDR3nt: TGTGCCAGCAGCTTAAGGGGGCCTATGAACACTGAAGCTTTCTTT
CDR3aa: CASSLRGPMNTEAFF

abundance: .
j_gene: TRBJ2-5
v_gene: TRBV24-1
d_gene: TRBD1
CDR3nt: TGTGCCACCAGTGCCCAAGGGACAGAACAAGAGACCCAGTACTTC
CDR3aa: CATSAQGTEQETQYF

abundance: .
j_gene: TRBJ2-4
v_gene: TRBV5-6
d_gene: .
CDR3nt: TGTGCCAGCAGCTTAAGCGGAAACATTCAGTACTTC
CDR3aa: CASSLSGNIQYF

abundance: .
j_gene: TRBJ2-1
v_gene: TRBV3-1
d_gene: .
CDR3nt: TGTGCCAGCAGCACAACTGGAGAGCAGTTCTTC
CDR3aa: CASSTTGEQFF

abundance: few
j_gene: TRBJ1-1
v_gene: TRBV9
d_gene: TRBD1
CDR3nt: TGTGCCAGCAGCGGCGACAGGGGAGGAAATGAAGCTTTCTTT
CDR3aa: CASSGDRGGNEAFF

abundance: .
j_gene: TRBJ2-5
v_gene: TRBV20-1
d_gene: .
CDR3nt: TGCAGTGCTAGCACAGGTCAAGAGACCCAGTACTTC
CDR3aa: CSASTGQETQYF

abundance: .
j_gene: TRBJ2-1
v_gene: TRBV20-1
d_gene: TRBD2
CDR3nt: TGCAGTGCCCATAGCGGGAGCAGGGGTGAGCAGTTCTTC
CDR3aa: CSAHSGSRGEQFF

abundance: .
j_gene: TRBJ2-7
v_gene: TRBV20-1
d_gene: .
CDR3nt: TGCAGTGCTGGAGGGACAGAGCAATCGTACGAGCAGTACTTC
CDR3aa: CSAGGTEQSYEQYF

abundance: .
j_gene: TRBJ2-1
v_gene: TRBV15
d_gene: .
CDR3nt: TGTGCCACCAGCAGAGATGTATTTCGGGGGGCCCGCTTGTGGGAGCAGTTCTTC
CDR3aa: CATSRDVFRGARLWEQFF

abundance: few
j_gene: TRBJ1-4
v_gene: TRBV7-6
d_gene: .
CDR3nt: TGTGCCAGCAGCTTATTCAGCGGGGCAACTAATGAAAAACTGTTTTTT
CDR3aa: CASSLFSGATNEKLFF

abundance: once
j_gene: TRBJ1-4
v_gene: TRBV6-6
d_gene: TRBD1
CDR3nt: TGTGCCAGCAGGGGGACAGGGACGGATGAAAAACTGTTTTTT
CDR3aa: CASRGTGTDEKLFF

abundance: .
j_gene: TRBJ2-7
v_gene: TRBV6-1
d_gene: TRBD1
CDR3nt: TGTGCCAGCACTCCCCAGGGGGACAGCTTCTCCTACGAGCAGTACTTC
CDR3aa: CASTPQGDSFSYEQYF

abundance: .
j_gene: TRBJ2-1
v_gene: TRBV24-1
d_gene: .
CDR3nt: TGTGCCACCAGTGAGGAGGTAGCCGGTTACAATGAGCAGTTCTTC
CDR3aa: CATSEEVAGYNEQFF

abundance: .
j_gene: TRBJ2-1
v_gene: TRBV7-2
d_gene: TRBD2
CDR3nt: TGTGCCAGCAGCCCACTGGGGCTAGCGGGTCCCCCTTACAATGAGCAGTTCTTC
CDR3aa: CASSPLGLAGPPYNEQFF

abundance: .
j_gene: TRBJ2-7
v_gene: TRBV7-2
d_gene: TRBD2
CDR3nt: TGTGCCAGCAGAGATAGCGGGGTTCGTGACGAGCAGTACTTC
CDR3aa: CASRDSGVRDEQYF

abundance: few
j_gene: TRBJ2-3
v_gene: TRBV7-2
d_gene: TRBD2
CDR3nt: TGTGCCAGCAGCTTAGCGTCGGGAGGGACTAGCACAGATACGCAGTATTTT
CDR3aa: CASSLASGGTSTDTQYF

abundance: few
j_gene: TRBJ2-3
v_gene: TRBV7-3
d_gene: .
CDR3nt: TGTGCCAGCAGCTTTAGGCCCCCCCCAGATACGCAGTATTTT
CDR3aa: CASSFRPPPDTQYF

abundance: .
j_gene: TRBJ1-1
v_gene: TRBV7-2
d_gene: TRBD1
CDR3nt: TGTGCCAGCAGCACCTGGACAGGGGCGGGGAACACTGAAGCTTTCTTT
CDR3aa: CASSTWTGAGNTEAFF

abundance: .
j_gene: TRBJ2-7
v_gene: TRBV5-1
d_gene: .
CDR3nt: TGCGCCAGCAGCTTGATGTATGCGGGTGATAGCTCCTACGAGCAGTACTTC
CDR3aa: CASSLMYAGDSSYEQYF

abundance: few
j_gene: TRBJ2-3
v_gene: TRBV24-1
d_gene: .
CDR3nt: TGTGCCACTAGTGATTTTGGGGCGCAGGACTTCACAGATACGCAGTATTTT
CDR3aa: CATSDFGAQDFTDTQYF

abundance: .
j_gene: TRBJ1-5
v_gene: TRBV20-1
d_gene: .
CDR3nt: TGCAGTGCTAGAGAAAAGGGACATCCTCATCAGCCCCAGCATTTT
CDR3aa: CSAREKGHPHQPQHF

abundance: few
j_gene: TRBJ2-3
v_gene: TRBV4-1
d_gene: TRBD2
CDR3nt: TGCGCCAGCAGCCAAGAGGGCGGGGGGGCGACCACAGATACGCAGTATTTT
CDR3aa: CASSQEGGGATTDTQYF

abundance: .
j_gene: TRBJ1-2
v_gene: TRBV30
d_gene: .
CDR3nt: TGTGCCTGGGACCCTGGGGTCGGGTATGGCTACACCTTC
CDR3aa: CAWDPGVGYGYTF

abundance: .
j_gene: TRBJ2-1
v_gene: TRBV4-1
d_gene: TRBD1
CDR3nt: TGCGCCAGCAGCCAAGGCTACAGGGGGCACAATGAGCAGTTCTTC
CDR3aa: CASSQGYRGHNEQFF

abundance: .
j_gene: TRBJ1-2
v_gene: TRBV5-5
d_gene: .
CDR3nt: TGTGCCAGTAGCTTGGCCGCGGAGATCTATGGCTACACCTTC
CDR3aa: CASSLAAEIYGYTF

abundance: .
j_gene: TRBJ2-7
v_gene: TRBV6-6
d_gene: TRBD1
CDR3nt: TGTGCCAGCAGTTACTCTGGACAGGGAGGCTACGAGCAGTACTTC
CDR3aa: CASSYSGQGGYEQYF

abundance: few
j_gene: TRBJ2-5
v_gene: TRBV10-3
d_gene: TRBD2
CDR3nt: TGTGCCATCAGTGAGTCACCCCAACTTAGCGGGGGGACCGGGGAGACCCAGTACTTC
CDR3aa: CAISESPQLSGGTGETQYF

abundance: .
j_gene: TRBJ2-1
v_gene: TRBV6-5
d_gene: TRBD1
CDR3nt: TGTGCCAGCAGCCAGAACAGGGGCGATGAGCAGTTCTTC
CDR3aa: CASSQNRGDEQFF